One sample yielded the 8 T cell receptor beta chains listed below, sequenced in a study of Graves' ophthalmopathy and Graves' hyperthyroidism. For repertoire sequencing, the TCR beta CDR3 regions were amplified from RNA transcripts. In the first round, RT-PCR was carried out with HTBI primers, and a multiplex PCR formed the second round. TCRdb reanalysed the multiplex PCR reads using MiXCR and keeps one entry per CDR3 protein. The sample has around 1.1 million distinct CDR3 sequences; about 38% are singletons. The specimen was peripheral blood or thyroid tissue (not recorded which). The source of these receptors is an adult man with Graves' hyperthyroidism.

At least ten counts were recorded for this clonotype. The chain couples TRBV29-1 to TRBJ2-5, with D unresolved. CDR1 is SQVTM, CDR2 ANQGSEA, per germline. This CDR3 is 12 amino acids long. V was clipped by 4 bases and J by 5 bases, with 11 bases between them. In DNA form, the CDR3 reads TGCAGCGTTGTTACTTTCTGGGAGACCCAGTACTTC. Translating gives CSVVTFWETQYF. The full variable domain, rest sourced from reference TRBV29-1 and TRBJ2-5, is SAVISQKPSRDICQRGTSLTIQCQVDSQVTMMFWYRQQPGQSLTLIATANQGSEATYESGFVIDKFPISRPNLTFSTLTVSNMSPEDSSIYLCSVVTFWETQYFGPGTRLLVL.

There are many counts of this clonotype. The chain links TRBV12-3 or TRBV12-4 to TRBJ2-2, with a possible D match to TRBD2 (5 bases). V lost 6 bases, J lost 1 base, and 9 bases lay in between. The CDR3 has 14 residues. CDR3 sequence reads: CASSQGLNTGELFF. For the CDR3, the DNA is TGTGCCAGCAGCCAAGGACTGAACACCGGGGAGCTGTTTTTT.

The rearrangement uses TRBV7-2 and TRBJ1-2; 8 nucleotides line up with TRBD1. The CDR3 is 14 residues long. Germline V CDR1 and CDR2: SGHTA, FQGNSA. Germline trimming cut 6 bases from V and 7 bases from J; bases unmatched to any gene: 10. CDR3 nucleotide sequence: TGTGCCAGCAGTGAGGGACAGGAACTCCCTGGCTACACCTTC. This sequence encodes CASSEGQELPGYTF.

The CDR3 nucleotides read TGCAGTGCTAGAGGGGGGTTAAGCTCCTACGAGCAGTACTTC. It specifies CSARGGLSSYEQYF. The chain is built from TRBV20-1 and TRBJ2-7; D assignment may be TRBD1 or TRBD2 (5 bases each). V gave up 1 base and J gave up 0 bases, with 10 bases separating them. The germline gives CDR1 DFQATT, CDR2 SNEGSKA (reference sequence). The CDR3 length is 14 residues.

The genes are TRBV7-9 and TRBJ2-5; D is undetermined. Germline V gene lookup returns CDR1 SEHNR and CDR2 FQNEAQ (reference sequence). Trimming stripped 1 base from V and 5 bases from J, with 17 bases between. This CDR3 contains 16 residues. This chain's CDR3 is CASSLDGWASLETQYF. DNA for the CDR3: TGTGCCAGCAGCTTAGACGGTTGGGCTAGTCTCGAGACCCAGTACTTC.

As concerns this clonotype: The CDR3 does not close with the conserved phenylalanine or tryptophan, likely indicating a read error. CDR3 in amino acids: CASSPGNKQRSGNTIYY. CDR3 sequence (DNA): TGTGCCAGCTCACCGGGCAACAAACAGCGCTCTGGAAACACCATATATTAT. The rearrangement links TRBV18 to TRBJ1-3; D is undetermined. Trimming pared 3 bases from V and 0 bases from J, leaving 15 bases between. This CDR3 spans 17 amino acids. CDR1 and CDR2 from the germline V gene are KGHSH and LQKENI.

With regard to this clonotype: One junction end does not reproduce the germline sequence, and a read error may be involved. The J gene is TRBJ1-4, the V gene TRBV11-1, with 8 bases identical to TRBD1. The CDR3 sequence is 14 residues long. Germline V gene sequence: CDR1 SGHAT, CDR2 FQDESV (reference sequence). CDR3 sequence: CANSSWTGNEKLFF. CDR3 in DNA: TGTGCCAACAGCTCCTGGACAGGGAATGAAAAACTGTTTTTT.

This clonotype came up many times. The chain links TRBV20-1 to TRBJ2-7, with a tentative D call TRBD1 (5 bases). Germline values: CDR1 DFQATT, CDR2 SNEGSKA (reference sequence). This CDR3 has 14 residues. V dropped 1 base and J dropped 3 bases, with 13 bases sitting between them. CDR3 sequence (DNA): TGCAGTGCTAGAGGGGGCGGCTCGAACTACGAGCAGTACTTC. Protein: CSARGGGSNYEQYF.